These 23 T cell receptor beta chains were sequenced from one sample in a study of T cells in Graves' hyperthyroidism and ophthalmopathy (dated 2019 in TCRdb). The library came from multiplex PCR. The run used an Illumina HiSeq 2000. The TCR beta CDR3 regions were amplified from RNA transcripts. A first-round RT-PCR of the TCR CDR3 used the HTBI primer set with the Qiagen OneStep RT-PCR kit. TCRdb's own reprocessing of the public reads used fastp at Q25 and MiXCR and kept productive beta chains. Rows are unified per CDR3 protein, each entry keeping the most common DNA and genes. The sample table shows around 580,000 distinct CDR3 sequences, and approximately 15% are seen once. The ten most abundant clones make up approximately 18% of the sample. Input material: blood. The receptors originated from a woman under 30 with Graves' hyperthyroidism.

This clonotype has at least ten counts. V and J are TRBV7-9 and TRBJ2-7; D ambiguous. This CDR3 has 12 amino acids. Trimming cost V 5 bases and J 2 bases, with 7 bases left between them. Germline values: CDR1 SEHNR, CDR2 FQNEAQ (reference sequence). CDR3 nucleotides: TGTGCCAGCAGCCCTCATCCCTACGAGCAGTACTTC. It translates to CASSPHPYEQYF.

This chain uses TRBV5-1 with TRBJ2-3; 14 bases align to TRBD2. This CDR3 spans 17 amino acids. Germline V gene lookup returns CDR1 SGHRS and CDR2 YFSETQ. Trimming at V came to 3 bases and at J to 4 bases, leaving 7 bases not matched to a gene. The chain's CDR3 is CASSSGTSGRGADTQYF. As DNA, the CDR3 is TGCGCCAGCAGCTCCGGGACTAGCGGGAGAGGCGCAGATACGCAGTATTTT.

The chain combines TRBV4-1 with TRBJ1-1; possible D gene TRBD1, 5 bases. This CDR3 region has 14 residues. Germline assignment: CDR1 MGHRA and CDR2 YSYEKL. Trimming removed 1 base from V and 5 bases from J, with 11 bases in between. The CDR3 bases are TGCGCCAGCAGCCAAGTTAACAGGCCGACTGAAGCTTTCTTT. Encoded protein: CASSQVNRPTEAFF.

This clonotype was detected only a few times. J is TRBJ2-3 and V is TRBV20-1; TRBD2 might be the D (6 bases). Germline loops: CDR1 DFQATT, CDR2 SNEGSKA (reference sequence). Trimming removed 6 bases from V and 2 bases from J, with 21 bases in between. The CDR3 covers 16 residues. CDR3 sequence (DNA): TGCAGTGCGGAACGGGGGACCCCTAAGTCCACAGATACGCAGTATTTT. Translated: CSAERGTPKSTDTQYF.

In this sample, this clonotype turned up a few times. The V and J genes are TRBV4-2 and TRBJ1-2; 7 bases map to TRBD1. From germline, CDR1 is LGHNA and CDR2 YNFKEQ. CDR3 length: 16 amino acids. The ends lost 4 bases at V and 5 bases at J; junction bases unmatched: 13. The CDR3 coding sequence is TGTGCCAGCAGCCCTGAGGGCGGACAGGCACTTTATGGCTACACCTTC. The encoded protein is CASSPEGGQALYGYTF.

This rearrangement joins TRBV5-4 to TRBJ2-1, with 7 bases identical to TRBD1. The CDR3 runs 15 residues. Germline CDR1 SGHNT, CDR2 YYREEE (reference sequence). V was clipped by 4 bases and J by 4 bases; unmatched bases: 8. The CDR3 nucleotides read TGTGCCAGCAGCGTAAGACAGGGAGTTTACAATGAGCAGTTCTTC. Amino acid sequence: CASSVRQGVYNEQFF.

The rearrangement links TRBV6-1 to TRBJ2-1; D remains ambiguous. This CDR3 spans 17 amino acids. Trimming took off 5 bases at V and 0 bases at J, with 17 bases between the two ends. CDR1 MNHNS and CDR2 SASEGT come from the germline V gene. This CDR3 reads CASSNPSVRSSYNEQFF. For the CDR3, the DNA is TGTGCCAGCAGTAACCCCAGCGTGCGTAGCTCCTACAATGAGCAGTTCTTC.

This chain connects TRBV6-2 or TRBV6-3 to TRBJ1-1; 8 positions agree with TRBD1. The germline gives CDR1 MNHEY, CDR2 SVGEGT. The CDR3 covers 17 residues. With 2 bases clipped from V and 2 bases from J, the junction kept 10 bases outside the gene matches. The CDR3, as DNA: TGTGCCAGCAGTTACCCGAGCCCGACAGGGGTAAACACTGAAGCTTTCTTT. Its translation: CASSYPSPTGVNTEAFF.

The V gene is TRBV29-1, the J gene TRBJ1-3; TRBD1 agrees at 7 bases. Germline loops: CDR1 SQVTM, CDR2 ANQGSEA. V lost 3 bases, J lost 1 base, and 6 bases stayed unmatched. The CDR3 loop spans 15 amino acids. In DNA form, the CDR3 reads TGCAGCGTTGAGGGACAGTCTTATTCTGGAAACACCATATATTTT. This gives the protein CSVEGQSYSGNTIYF.

A few counts support this clonotype. The rearrangement uses TRBV6-1 and TRBJ1-2; TRBD1 matches 11 bases. Trimming removed 2 bases from V and 4 bases from J; junction bases left unmatched: 3. The CDR3 sequence is 15 residues long. Germline values: CDR1 MNHNS, CDR2 SASEGT. Here the CDR3 DNA reads TGTGCCAGCAGTGAACTTGGACAGGGGGCCTATGGCTACACCTTC. Its protein product is CASSELGQGAYGYTF.

The table lists this clonotype with many counts. The rearrangement links TRBV7-8 to TRBJ2-7, with 7 bases aligning to TRBD2. V dropped 0 bases and J dropped 4; count of bases not matched to a gene: 6. Germline V gene data show CDR1 as SGHVS and CDR2 as FQNEAQ. This CDR3 is built from 15 residues. Written as DNA, the CDR3 is TGTGCCAGCAGCTTAGCGTCTAGCGGACATTACGAGCAGTACTTC. This gives the protein CASSLASSGHYEQYF.

The rearrangement joins TRBV10-3 to TRBJ2-1; D is unresolved. The germline V gene has CDR1 ENHRY and CDR2 SYGVKD. V dropped 6 bases and J dropped 9 bases, with 15 bases sitting between them. The CDR3 length is 13 residues. The CDR3 region is CAIRSVGRGEQFF. CDR3 DNA: TGTGCCATCAGGAGTGTGGGTCGTGGTGAGCAGTTCTTC.

This clonotype occurred a few times. The chain links TRBV29-1 to TRBJ2-2; D remains unclear. V shed 5 bases and J shed 7 bases, with 8 bases lying between them. CDR1 and CDR2 from the germline V gene are SQVTM and ANQGSEA. CDR3 length: 11 residues. The CDR3 loop is CSVFYYGELFF. The CDR3 DNA sequence: TGCAGCGTTTTTTACTACGGGGAGCTGTTTTTT.

The chain uses TRBV19 and TRBJ2-1, with 11 bases aligning to TRBD1. Germline V gene data show CDR1 as LNHDA and CDR2 as SQIVND (reference sequence). The length of the CDR3 is 16 residues. V shed 4 bases and J 5 bases; nucleotides not matched to a gene: 7. The chain's CDR3 is CASSRRTGQGDNEQFF. In DNA form, the CDR3 reads TGTGCCAGTAGTAGAAGGACGGGACAGGGGGACAATGAGCAGTTCTTC. Filled out from reference TRBV19 and TRBJ2-1, the complete variable domain reads DGGITQSPKYLFRKEGQNVTLSCEQNLNHDAMYWYRQDPGQGLRLIYYSQIVNDFQKGDIAEGYSVSREKKESFPLTVTSAQKNPTAFYLCASSRRTGQGDNEQFFGPGTRLTVL.

This clonotype was seen repeatedly, ten times or more. The chain links TRBV12-3 or TRBV12-4 to TRBJ2-1; possible D gene TRBD2, 6 bases. CDR3 size: 16 residues. V lost 0 bases and J 6 bases, leaving 15 bases between the germline ends. The CDR3 DNA reads TGTGCCAGCAGTTTAGCGGGGGGTGCACAGACCAATGAGCAGTTCTTC. It translates to CASSLAGGAQTNEQFF.

This clonotype was observed at least ten times. CDR3 sequence reads: CSARDSITNPRWQETQYF. In nucleotides, the CDR3 is TGCAGTGCTAGAGATTCTATAACGAACCCGAGGTGGCAAGAGACCCAGTACTTC. V is TRBV20-1 and J is TRBJ2-5; no clear D gene. Trimming left V 0 bases short and J 2 bases short, with 22 bases between. The germline V gene encodes CDR1 DFQATT and CDR2 SNEGSKA (reference sequence). This CDR3 spans 18 amino acids.

This clonotype was detected only a few times. This rearrangement joins TRBV28 to TRBJ1-6, with a tentative D call TRBD1 (6 bases). Germline V gives CDR1 MDHEN, CDR2 SYDVKM. The CDR3 length is 15 residues. The ends were cut back, 6 bases at V and 5 bases at J, with 14 bases in the middle. The DNA for the CDR3 is TGTGCCAGCAGGAGGACAGAGGGGAATAATTCACCCCTCCACTTT. Its translation: CASRRTEGNNSPLHF.

In this sample, this clonotype turned up a few times. V usage is TRBV6-4 and J usage is TRBJ2-1; D may be TRBD1 (6 bases). V was pared by 3 bases and J by 8 bases, with 17 bases between. CDR1 MRHNA and CDR2 SNTAGT come from the germline V gene. The CDR3 has 15 residues. The CDR3 sequence: CASSERGRGSDEQFF. The CDR3 nucleotides read TGTGCCAGCAGTGAAAGGGGGAGAGGAAGCGATGAGCAGTTCTTC.

There are a few counts of this clonotype. This chain connects TRBV10-3 to TRBJ2-1; perhaps D is TRBD1 or TRBD2 (6 bases each). The V end was cut by 5 bases, the J end by 6 bases, with 20 bases between. Germline CDR1 ENHRY, CDR2 SYGVKD. The CDR3 has 16 amino acids. The CDR3 is CAISPTSAEGVNEQFF. The CDR3 region has the DNA TGTGCCATCAGTCCCACTTCAGCGGAGGGGGTCAATGAGCAGTTCTTC.

The genes are TRBV18 and TRBJ1-1; 7 positions match TRBD1. This CDR3 comprises 17 residues. The germline CDR1 and CDR2 sequences are KGHSH and LQKENI. V was pared by 3 bases and J by 1 base, with 11 bases of the junction left unmatched. The CDR3 coding sequence is TGTGCCAGCTCACCCCAAGACAGGGCCCTCGCGAACACTGAAGCTTTCTTT. This codes for CASSPQDRALANTEAFF. The full variable domain, in which reference TRBV18 and TRBJ1-1 provide the parts outside the CDR3, is NAGVMQNPRHLVRRRGQEARLRCSPMKGHSHVYWYRQLPEEGLKFMVYLQKENIIDESGMPKERFSAEFPKEGPSILRIQQVVRGDSAAYFCASSPQDRALANTEAFFGQGTRLTVV.

V is TRBV2 and J is TRBJ2-7, with TRBD2 matching 12 bases. The CDR3 spans 15 residues. The germline CDR1 and CDR2 sequences are SNHLY and FYNNEI. The V gene end was trimmed by 2 bases and the J gene end by 2 bases; junction bases not matched to a gene: 1. The CDR3 region is CASSERTSGTYEQYF. CDR3 sequence (DNA): TGTGCCAGCAGTGAAAGGACTAGCGGGACCTACGAGCAGTACTTC.

This chain connects TRBV12-3 or TRBV12-4 to TRBJ1-5; possibly TRBD1 for D (5 bases). Trimming pared 1 base from V and 11 bases from J, leaving 12 bases between. This CDR3 contains 13 residues. The CDR3 nucleotides are TGTGCCAGCAGTTTAGGAGAGTGGGGGTCCCAGCATTTT. Protein: CASSLGEWGSQHF.

This clonotype was picked up many times. This chain joins TRBV7-9 and TRBJ2-1; D ambiguous. V was pared by 5 bases and J by 4 bases, with 15 bases between. CDR3 size: 15 residues. Germline CDR1 and CDR2: SEHNR and FQNEAQ (reference sequence). CDR3 coding DNA: TGTGCCAGCAGCCCCCAATCCCTGGGTTACAATGAGCAGTTCTTC. Its protein product is CASSPQSLGYNEQFF.